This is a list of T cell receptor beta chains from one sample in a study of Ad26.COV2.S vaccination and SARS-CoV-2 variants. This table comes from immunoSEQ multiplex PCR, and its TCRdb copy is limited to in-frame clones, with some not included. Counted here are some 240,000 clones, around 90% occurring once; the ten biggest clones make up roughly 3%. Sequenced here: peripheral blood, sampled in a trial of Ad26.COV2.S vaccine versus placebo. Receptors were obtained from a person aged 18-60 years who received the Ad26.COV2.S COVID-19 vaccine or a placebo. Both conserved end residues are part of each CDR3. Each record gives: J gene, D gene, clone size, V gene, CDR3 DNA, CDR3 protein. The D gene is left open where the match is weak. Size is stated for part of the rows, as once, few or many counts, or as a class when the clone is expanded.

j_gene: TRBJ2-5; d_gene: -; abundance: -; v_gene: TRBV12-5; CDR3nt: TGTGCTAGTGGCTCCGGGACATCCTGGGGGACCCAGTACTTC; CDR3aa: CASGSGTSWGTQYF
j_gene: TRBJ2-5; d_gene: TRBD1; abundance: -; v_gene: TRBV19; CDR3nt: TGTGCCAGTAGTAGGGGCGACAGGGGGGTCCAAGAGACCCAGTACTTC; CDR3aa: CASSRGDRGVQETQYF
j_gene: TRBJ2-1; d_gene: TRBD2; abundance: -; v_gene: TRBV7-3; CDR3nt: TGTGCCAGCAGCCGTAACGGACTAGCGAGGGAAGAGCAGTTCTTC; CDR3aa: CASSRNGLAREEQFF
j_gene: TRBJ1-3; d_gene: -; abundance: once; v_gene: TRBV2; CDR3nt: TGTGCCAGCAGTGAAGGGGTCCTCTCTGGAAACACCATATATTTT; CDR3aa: CASSEGVLSGNTIYF
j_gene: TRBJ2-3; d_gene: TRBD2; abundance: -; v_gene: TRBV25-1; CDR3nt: TGTGCCAGCAGTGGATTAGCGGGAGGGTTCCGCCGGACAGATACGCAGTATTTT; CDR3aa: CASSGLAGGFRRTDTQYF
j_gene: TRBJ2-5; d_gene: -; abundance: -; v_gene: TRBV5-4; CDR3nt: TGTGCCAGCACCTCGGGAACTTTACTCTTTCGAGAGACCCAGTACTTC; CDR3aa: CASTSGTLLFRETQYF
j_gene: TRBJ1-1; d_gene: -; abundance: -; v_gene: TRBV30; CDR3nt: TGTGCCTGGAGTGTACAAACGAACACTGAAGCTTTCTTT; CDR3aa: CAWSVQTNTEAFF
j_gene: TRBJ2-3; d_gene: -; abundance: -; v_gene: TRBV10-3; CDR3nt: TGTGCCATCAGTGAGAGAGCAGATACGCAGTATTTT; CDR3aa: CAISERADTQYF
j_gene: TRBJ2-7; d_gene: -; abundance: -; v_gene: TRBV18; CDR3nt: TGTGCCAGCTCACTTTTCACAGGGTCCCCTTTGTACGAGCAGTACTTC; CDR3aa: CASSLFTGSPLYEQYF
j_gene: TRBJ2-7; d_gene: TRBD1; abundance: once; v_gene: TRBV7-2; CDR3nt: TGTGCCAGCAGCTTCGGGACAGTATCCTACGAGCAGTACTTC; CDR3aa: CASSFGTVSYEQYF
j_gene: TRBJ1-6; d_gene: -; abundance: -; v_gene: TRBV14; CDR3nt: TGTGCCAGCAGCCAAGACGCCAGGGAGATTAATAATTCACCCCTCCACTTT; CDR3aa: CASSQDAREINNSPLHF
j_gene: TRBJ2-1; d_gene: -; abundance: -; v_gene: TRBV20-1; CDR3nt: TGCAGTGCTGGCCCCGGTAATGAGCAGTTCTTC; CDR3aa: CSAGPGNEQFF
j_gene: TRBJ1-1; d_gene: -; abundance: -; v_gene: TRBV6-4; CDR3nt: TGTGCTTGGGGTCGGGGGGTCGACACTGAAGCTTTCTTT; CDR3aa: CAWGRGVDTEAFF
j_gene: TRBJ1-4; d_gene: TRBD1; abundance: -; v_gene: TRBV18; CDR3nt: TGTGCCAGCTCACCGGGGACAGGGAGCGAAGGTGAAAAACTGTTTTTT; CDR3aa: CASSPGTGSEGEKLFF
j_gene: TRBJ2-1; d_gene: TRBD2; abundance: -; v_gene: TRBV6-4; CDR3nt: TGTGCCAGCAGTGCCCGAGCGGGGCCTACCTACAATGAGCAGTTCTTC; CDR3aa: CASSARAGPTYNEQFF